A selection of T cell receptor beta chains follows, all from one sample in a study of siplizumab effects on memory and regulatory T cells. The data were produced by immunoSEQ multiplex PCR, yet TCRdb's version contains in-frame clones alone and is incomplete. The sample lists roughly 100,000 clones; roughly 91% were seen once. Sequencing was performed on CD4+ T cells sorted from blood. These receptor sequences come from a human donor in good health. Both conserved end residues are part of each CDR3. A D gene is named only where the DNA matches it firmly. Clone size is given for some rows only: seen once, a few or many times, or a class if the clone is expanded.

D gene	V gene	J gene	clone size	CDR3 protein	CDR3 DNA
TRBD1	TRBV28	TRBJ1-2	-	CASRPQGARNYGYTF	TGTGCCAGCAGACCACAGGGGGCGCGTAACTATGGCTACACCTTC
-	TRBV4-1	TRBJ1-1	once	CASSPGYGFNEAFF	TGCGCCAGCAGCCCTGGTTACGGCTTCAATGAAGCTTTCTTT
TRBD1	TRBV29-1	TRBJ2-2	-	CSVRTGGASGELFF	TGCAGCGTCAGGACAGGGGGCGCGAGCGGGGAGCTGTTTTTT
-	TRBV11-2	TRBJ1-2	-	CASSLGDSANYGYTF	TGTGCCAGCAGCTTAGGAGATTCAGCTAACTATGGCTACACCTTC
-	TRBV7-8	TRBJ2-1	once	CASSLGGENEQFF	TGTGCCAGCAGCTTAGGGGGGGAAAATGAGCAGTTCTTC
-	TRBV7-9	TRBJ2-7	-	CASGLGTEQYF	TGTGCCAGCGGGCTTGGGACCGAGCAGTACTTC
-	TRBV30	TRBJ2-7	-	CAWSVLRGVRSYEQYF	TGTGCCTGGAGTGTCCTTCGTGGGGTCCGCTCCTACGAGCAGTACTTC
-	TRBV5-1	TRBJ2-7	few	CASSLGTEAGGEQYF	TGCGCCAGCAGCTTGGGGACAGAGGCCGGGGGCGAGCAGTACTTC
TRBD2	TRBV5-1	TRBJ2-3	-	CASRVVAGADTQYF	TGCGCCAGCAGAGTAGTAGCGGGAGCAGATACGCAGTATTTT
-	TRBV5-1	TRBJ1-5	few	CASSLDGLGNQPQHF	TGCGCCAGCAGCTTGGATGGTCTGGGCAATCAGCCCCAGCATTTT
-	TRBV5-4	TRBJ2-2	-	CASSLVGSDTGELFF	TGTGCCAGCAGCTTGGTAGGAAGCGACACCGGGGAGCTGTTTTTT
-	TRBV6-5	TRBJ1-2	-	CASSYPGGGYTF	TGTGCCAGCAGCTACCCTGGGGGTGGCTACACCTTC
TRBD1	TRBV5-5	TRBJ2-7	-	CASSLWDRESYEQYF	TGTGCCAGCAGCCTGTGGGACAGGGAGTCCTACGAGCAGTACTTC
-	TRBV7-8	TRBJ2-3	-	CASSLDRGVDTQYF	TGTGCCAGCAGCTTAGACCGGGGAGTGGATACGCAGTATTTT
-	TRBV10-3	TRBJ1-1	-	CAISERSSLRTEAFF	TGTGCCATCAGTGAGAGGTCCAGCTTAAGGACTGAAGCTTTCTTT
TRBD1	TRBV19	TRBJ2-5	once	CASRDRGETQYF	TGTGCCAGTAGGGACAGGGGAGAGACCCAGTACTTC
-	TRBV13	TRBJ1-3	-	CASSRGGDSGNTIYF	TGTGCCAGCAGCCGAGGGGGGGACTCTGGAAACACCATATATTTT
TRBD1	TRBV5-1	TRBJ1-4	-	CASSSTGGTNEKLFF	TGCGCCAGCAGCTCGACAGGGGGAACTAATGAAAAACTGTTTTTT
-	TRBV25-1	TRBJ1-6	-	CASSESTVWNSPLHF	TGTGCCAGCAGTGAATCCACAGTGTGGAATTCACCCCTCCACTTT
-	TRBV19	TRBJ1-1	-	CASSITGNTEAFF	TGTGCCAGTAGTATAACAGGCAACACTGAAGCTTTCTTT
-	TRBV7-2	TRBJ1-1	-	CASSFGGLSTEAFF	TGTGCCAGCAGCTTCGGGGGGCTCAGCACTGAAGCTTTCTTT
-	TRBV4-2	TRBJ1-5	few	CASSQGQSISNQPQHF	TGTGCCAGCAGCCAAGGGCAGTCCATTAGCAATCAGCCCCAGCATTTT
-	TRBV7-9	TRBJ2-7	-	CASTRLGDEQYF	TGTGCCAGCACCAGATTGGGCGACGAGCAGTACTTC
-	TRBV5-1	TRBJ2-3	once	CASTEPSDTQYF	TGCGCCAGTACTGAACCATCCGATACGCAGTATTTT
-	TRBV7-9	TRBJ2-6	once	CASSLAAGEAGANVLTF	TGTGCCAGCAGCTTAGCGGCAGGGGAGGCTGGGGCCAACGTCCTGACTTTC
-	TRBV18	TRBJ2-7	-	CASSPPTGFRDEQYF	TGTGCCAGCTCACCACCAACCGGGTTCAGGGACGAGCAGTACTTC
TRBD1	TRBV10-2	TRBJ2-7	-	CASTLVGTGGSEQYF	TGCGCCAGCACCTTGGTAGGGACAGGGGGTTCCGAGCAGTACTTC
-	TRBV7-2	TRBJ1-5	-	CASSAGTARSNQPQHF	TGTGCCAGCAGCGCAGGTACAGCGCGGAGCAATCAGCCCCAGCATTTT
TRBD1	TRBV28	TRBJ1-5	-	CASSLGGQGESAQHF	TGTGCCAGCAGTTTGGGGGGGCAGGGGGAATCAGCCCAGCATTTT
-	TRBV6-5	TRBJ2-2	-	CASSYQFANTGELFF	TGTGCCAGCAGTTACCAGTTCGCGAACACCGGGGAGCTGTTTTTT
TRBD2	TRBV9	TRBJ2-2	-	CASSVGLAENTGELFF	TGTGCCAGCAGCGTAGGACTAGCGGAGAACACCGGGGAGCTGTTTTTT
TRBD2	TRBV7-2	TRBJ2-1	-	CASSKKGLAGYYNEQFF	TGTGCCAGCAGCAAAAAGGGACTAGCGGGTTACTACAATGAGCAGTTCTTC
-	TRBV6-1	TRBJ1-1	-	CASSESVLSRTEAFF	TGTGCCAGCAGTGAGTCCGTGTTATCGCGGACTGAAGCTTTCTTT
-	TRBV5-1	TRBJ2-5	-	CASSLIQETQYF	TGCGCCAGCAGCTTGATCCAAGAGACCCAGTACTTC
TRBD2	TRBV5-8	TRBJ2-3	-	CASSSSGGVDTQYF	TGTGCCAGCAGCTCTAGCGGGGGGGTAGATACGCAGTATTTT
-	TRBV18	TRBJ1-2	once	CASSPQAEYGYTF	TGTGCCAGCTCACCGCAGGCGGAATATGGCTACACCTTC
-	TRBV6-5	TRBJ2-7	-	CASSQTGRYEQYF	TGTGCCAGCAGCCAGACAGGGAGGTACGAGCAGTACTTC
-	TRBV29-1	TRBJ2-6	-	CSVASGANVLTF	TGCAGCGTTGCTTCTGGGGCCAACGTCCTGACTTTC
-	TRBV30	TRBJ1-2	-	CAWSVGPLNNYGYTF	TGTGCCTGGAGTGTGGGTCCTTTGAACAACTATGGCTACACCTTC
TRBD2	TRBV19	TRBJ2-5	-	CASSPRRGFEETQYF	TGTGCCAGTAGTCCCCGGCGGGGGTTTGAAGAGACCCAGTACTTC
-	TRBV2	TRBJ2-5	-	CASSRGLYQETQYF	TGTGCCAGCAGCAGGGGATTGTACCAAGAGACCCAGTACTTC
-	TRBV6-6	TRBJ1-5	-	CASGRDSNQPQHF	TGTGCCAGCGGCCGGGATAGCAATCAGCCCCAGCATTTT
TRBD1	TRBV30	TRBJ1-2	-	CAWSPFTGDPYGYTF	TGTGCCTGGAGTCCCTTCACAGGGGACCCCTATGGCTACACCTTC
-	TRBV5-1	TRBJ1-1	-	CASSLANRNTEAFF	TGCGCCAGCAGCTTGGCCAACAGGAACACTGAAGCTTTCTTT
TRBD2	TRBV7-2	TRBJ2-1	-	CASSQLAGGPHNEQFF	TGTGCCAGCAGCCAACTAGCGGGGGGGCCCCACAATGAGCAGTTCTTC
TRBD1	TRBV30	TRBJ1-2	-	CAWVPEAGGDYGYTF	TGTGCCTGGGTTCCGGAAGCAGGGGGTGACTATGGCTACACCTTC
TRBD1	TRBV7-9	TRBJ1-5	-	CASSLGQGPPLGNQPQHF	TGTGCCAGCAGCCTTGGACAGGGACCACCTTTGGGCAATCAGCCCCAGCATTTT
-	TRBV29-1	TRBJ2-2	-	CSVELGTAPGELFF	TGCAGCGTTGAATTGGGGACTGCTCCCGGGGAGCTGTTTTTT
-	TRBV5-1	TRBJ2-2	once	CASTAPNTGELFF	TGCGCCAGCACGGCACCGAACACCGGGGAGCTGTTTTTT
TRBD2	TRBV9	TRBJ2-2	few	CASSETSADGELFF	TGTGCCAGCAGCGAGACTAGCGCAGACGGGGAGCTGTTTTTT
-	TRBV21-1	TRBJ1-6	-	CASSPPTKTNSPLHF	TGTGCCAGCAGCCCCCCCACCAAGACCAATTCACCCCTCCACTTT
-	TRBV19	TRBJ1-1	-	CASSQVNAEAFF	TGTGCCAGTAGTCAAGTAAACGCTGAAGCTTTCTTT
TRBD2	TRBV19	TRBJ2-5	once	CASRPNSGRARETQYF	TGTGCCAGTAGACCTAATAGCGGGAGGGCCAGGGAGACCCAGTACTTC
-	TRBV18	TRBJ1-2	-	CASSPPRGANYGYTF	TGTGCCAGCTCACCACCGAGGGGAGCTAACTATGGCTACACCTTC
TRBD1	TRBV6-5	TRBJ1-2	-	CASRPAGGFYGYTF	TGTGCCAGCAGGCCGGCAGGGGGCTTCTATGGCTACACCTTC
-	TRBV5-1	TRBJ2-7	-	CASSSRGQDYEQYF	TGCGCCAGCAGCTCCCGAGGGCAGGACTACGAGCAGTACTTC
-	TRBV13	TRBJ2-3	-	CASSHQLKSSTDTQYF	TGTGCCAGCAGCCACCAACTCAAGAGTAGCACAGATACGCAGTATTTT
-	TRBV7-2	TRBJ2-7	-	CASSLDRVSDRAPHF	TGTGCCAGCAGCTTAGATCGGGTCAGTGACCGAGCTCCGCACTTC